This T cell receptor beta chain was identified in a study of shared clonotypes between healthy human individuals. Study conclusions and caveats: Sampling covered blood only; tissue repertoires likely differ.

Turning to this clone: The target antigen is unknown.

The CDR3 is 14 amino acids. V lost 7 bases, J lost 1 base, and 3 bases stayed unmatched. Germline V CDR1 and CDR2: WSHSY, SAAADI. Using immunoSEQ multiplex PCR, the repertoire was profiled, and TCRdb retains in-frame clones only, with some absent. The data hold over a million clones, with approximately 98% observed a single time. The chain joins TRBV10-2 to TRBJ2-7, with TRBD2 matching over 11 bases. The TCR comes from a man aged 30 to 45 in good health. Sequenced: naive CD4+ T cells sorted from blood. Subset reported: CD45RA+ positively selected. The CDR3 DNA reads TGCGCCAGCACAAGGACTAGCGGGTCCTACGAGCAGTACTTC. Protein product: CASTRTSGSYEQYF.